The 9 T cell receptor beta chains presented below share a single source sample, sequenced in a study of T cell responses to AZD1222 COVID-19 vaccine. Profiled with immunoSEQ multiplex PCR; TCRdb holds only in-frame clones, not every one. The sample has 120,000 to 150,000 clones, roughly 90% seen once. The sequencing here drew on peripheral blood, taken 28 days after the second AZD1222 dose. The receptors derive from an adult who received the AZD1222 COVID-19 vaccine.

The V and J genes are TRBV2 and TRBJ1-5; D is unresolved. Trimming cost V 8 bases and J 0 bases, with 8 bases left between them. This CDR3 has 13 amino acids. CDR1 SNHLY and CDR2 FYNNEI come from the germline V gene. In nucleotides, the CDR3 is TGTGCCAGCCAAAGGGATAGCAATCAGCCCCAGCATTTT. Translation: CASQRDSNQPQHF. Complete variable domain (other parts from reference TRBV2 and TRBJ1-5): EPEVTQTPSHQVTQMGQEVILRCVPISNHLYFYWYRQILGQKVEFLVSFYNNEISEKSEIFDDQFSVERPDGSNFTLKIRSTKLEDSAMYFCASQRDSNQPQHFGDGTRLSIL.

The rearrangement uses TRBV5-1 and TRBJ2-2; D unresolved. CDR1 and CDR2 (germline): SGHRS, YFSETQ. This CDR3 is 13 amino acids long. V dropped 6 bases and J dropped 2 bases, with 8 bases sitting between them. CDR3 region: CASTPRNTGELFF. In DNA, the CDR3 is TGCGCCAGCACGCCACGAAACACCGGGGAGCTGTTTTTT. Looking up the rest from reference TRBV5-1 and TRBJ2-2 gives the full variable domain: KAGVTQTPRYLIKTRGQQVTLSCSPISGHRSVSWYQQTPGQGLQFLFEYFSETQRNKGNFPGRFSGRQFSNSRSEMNVSTLELGDSALYLCASTPRNTGELFFGEGSRLTVL.

This chain uses TRBV19 with TRBJ1-1; TRBD1 might be the D (6 bases). Trimming took 8 bases from V and 5 from J, leaving 15 bases between them. Germline V gene sequence: CDR1 LNHDA, CDR2 SQIVND (reference sequence). The CDR3 runs to 13 residues. The CDR3 coding sequence is TGTGCCAGTCACCTAGGGGGTCGGACTGAAGCTTTCTTT. Amino acids: CASHLGGRTEAFF.

This chain joins TRBV24-1 and TRBJ2-1, with D perhaps matching TRBD1 (6 bases). V lost 4 bases to trimming and J lost 7 bases, with 16 bases between them. Germline V gives CDR1 KGHDR, CDR2 SFDVKD. The CDR3 runs 15 residues. The CDR3 here is CATSETRGNRNEQFF. As DNA, the CDR3 is TGTGCCACCAGTGAGACCAGGGGTAATCGGAATGAGCAGTTCTTC.

The chain is built from TRBV3-1 (or the pseudogene TRBV3-2) and TRBJ1-4; D not resolved. CDR3 length: 16 amino acids. V lost 4 bases to trimming and J lost 3 bases, with 15 bases between them. CDR1 and CDR2 from the germline V gene are LGHDT and YNNKEL (reference sequence). The CDR3 bases are TGTGCCAGCAGCCCAGTTCCTCGAGGACCTAATGAAAAACTGTTTTTT. Amino acids: CASSPVPRGPNEKLFF.

This clone was recorded only once. The genes are TRBV15 and TRBJ2-5; D possibly matches TRBD1 or TRBD2 (6 bases each). The germline CDR1 and CDR2 sequences are LNHNV and YYDKDF (reference sequence). V was pared by 0 bases and J by 5 bases, with 19 bases between. The CDR3 contains 17 residues. CDR3 coding DNA: TGTGCCACCAGCAGAGATCTCCCGGGGGCCGGGCAGGAGACCCAGTACTTC. It encodes CATSRDLPGAGQETQYF.

The genes are TRBV19 and TRBJ1-5; 9 bases are a match to TRBD1. Germline CDR1 is LNHDA and CDR2 is SQIVND (reference sequence). V lost 6 bases, J lost 0 bases, and 12 bases stayed unmatched. The CDR3 is 18 amino acids. This CDR3 is CASSVWGLTGGSNQPQHF. CDR3 nucleotide sequence: TGTGCCAGTAGCGTATGGGGGCTGACAGGGGGTAGCAATCAGCCCCAGCATTTT. The whole variable domain, filled in from reference TRBV19 and TRBJ1-5, reads DGGITQSPKYLFRKEGQNVTLSCEQNLNHDAMYWYRQDPGQGLRLIYYSQIVNDFQKGDIAEGYSVSREKKESFPLTVTSAQKNPTAFYLCASSVWGLTGGSNQPQHFGDGTRLSIL.

The CDR3 region has the DNA TGTGCCAGCATAAACGAGTACGAGCAGTACTTC. Its protein is CASINEYEQYF. The rearrangement uses TRBV2 and TRBJ2-7, with D hard to call. This CDR3 has 11 amino acids. In germline, CDR1 is SNHLY, CDR2 FYNNEI. The V end lost 7 bases, the J end lost 4 bases, and 8 bases lay between the germline ends.

The J gene is TRBJ2-3, the V gene TRBV2; 7 nucleotides agree with TRBD2. Germline CDR1 and CDR2: SNHLY and FYNNEI. With 10 bases clipped from V and 2 bases from J, the junction kept 9 bases outside the gene matches. The CDR3 is 14 residues long. The CDR3 spells CATEVGGYTDTQYF. The DNA of the CDR3 is TGTGCCACCGAGGTGGGGGGGTACACAGATACGCAGTATTTT. The full variable domain, rest sourced from reference TRBV2 and TRBJ2-3, is EPEVTQTPSHQVTQMGQEVILRCVPISNHLYFYWYRQILGQKVEFLVSFYNNEISEKSEIFDDQFSVERPDGSNFTLKIRSTKLEDSAMYFCATEVGGYTDTQYFGPGTRLTVL.